This T cell receptor beta chain was found in a study of identical twins. Broader study findings: Conclusions leaned on cross-sectional statistical analysis and did not track the same donors over time.

CDR1 SGHRS and CDR2 YFSETQ come from the germline V gene. The CDR3 extends over 14 amino acids. Trimming cost V 4 bases and J 9 bases, with 17 bases left between them. TCRdb reprocessed the 5' RACE reads with MiXCR, giving one entry per CDR3 protein. The sample records about 280,000 distinct CDR3 sequences, more than 6.5% being singletons. This clonotype was seen many times. No antigen is known for it. This same sample was also part of a study on yellow fever vaccine responses in identical twins.

The sequenced material came from memory (CD45RO+) T cells sorted from blood. The sequence was obtained from a woman younger than 35 in good health. The chain couples TRBV5-1 to TRBJ2-1, with TRBD1 as a possible D gene (5 bases). CDR3 nucleotide sequence: TGCGCCAGCAGCCAAACCCAGGGATCGGGTGAGCAGTTCTTC. This sequence encodes CASSQTQGSGEQFF. Using reference TRBV5-1 and TRBJ2-1 for the parts outside the CDR3, the full variable domain is KAGVTQTPRYLIKTRGQQVTLSCSPISGHRSVSWYQQTPGQGLQFLFEYFSETQRNKGNFPGRFSGRQFSNSRSEMNVSTLELGDSALYLCASSQTQGSGEQFFGPGTRLTVL.